This is a list of T cell receptor beta chains from one sample in a study of blood T cell repertoires in COVID-19. TCRdb's copy holds only in-frame clones and misses some; the assay was immunoSEQ multiplex PCR. Of fewer than 250,000 clones listed, under 90% are singletons. Sequencing was carried out using peripheral blood. Receptors originate from a man aged 55 to 70 with acute or convalescent COVID-19. CDR3s include the opening cysteine and the closing phenylalanine or tryptophan. A D gene is named only where the DNA matches it firmly. Clone size is shown for a subset of rows, as once, few, many or a class of expanded clone.

v_gene	j_gene	d_gene	abundance	CDR3aa	CDR3nt
TRBV5-1	TRBJ2-1	.	.	CASTTDSSYNEQFF	TGCGCCAGCACGACAGACAGCTCCTACAATGAGCAGTTCTTC
TRBV19	TRBJ2-7	TRBD2	.	CASRTSGQSSYEQYF	TGTGCCAGTAGGACTAGCGGCCAAAGCTCCTACGAGCAGTACTTC
TRBV23-1	TRBJ2-6	.	.	CASSPLQAAGANVLTF	TGCGCCAGCAGTCCCCTCCAGGCCGCTGGGGCCAACGTCCTGACTTTC
TRBV6-6	TRBJ2-7	.	.	CASSYSLYPGYEQYF	TGTGCCAGCAGTTATTCTCTGTATCCCGGCTACGAGCAGTACTTC
TRBV6-1	TRBJ1-6	.	few	CASSELGSGGSPLHF	TGTGCCAGCAGTGAGCTGGGGTCGGGAGGCTCACCCCTCCACTTT
TRBV6-1	TRBJ1-2	.	.	CASSEAPVPADGYTF	TGTGCCAGCAGTGAAGCACCCGTGCCCGCGGATGGCTACACCTTC
TRBV4-1	TRBJ2-7	TRBD2	.	CASSQSKRGGSYEQYF	TGCGCCAGCAGCCAAAGTAAGCGGGGGGGCAGCTACGAGCAGTACTTC
TRBV30	TRBJ2-7	TRBD2	.	CAWSVGTIREQYF	TGTGCCTGGAGTGTAGGGACTATCAGGGAGCAGTACTTC
TRBV5-1	TRBJ2-3	TRBD2	.	CASSPGGVTDTQYF	TGCGCCAGCAGCCCGGGGGGGGTCACAGATACGCAGTATTTT
TRBV25-1	TRBJ1-2	.	.	CASSGSWGGGGYTF	TGTGCCAGCAGCGGCTCATGGGGAGGAGGCGGCTACACCTTC
TRBV28	TRBJ1-6	TRBD1	.	CASSLSGGVDSPLHF	TGTGCCAGCAGTTTATCAGGGGGCGTCGATTCACCCCTCCACTTT
TRBV24-1	TRBJ2-3	.	.	CATSGPRAEDTQYF	TGTGCCACCAGTGGACCCAGGGCAGAAGATACGCAGTATTTT
TRBV5-1	TRBJ1-1	.	.	CASSLADRNTEAFF	TGCGCCAGCAGCTTAGCGGACAGAAACACTGAAGCTTTCTTT
TRBV7-2	TRBJ1-5	TRBD1	.	CASSLKVDRAGQPQHF	TGTGCCAGCAGCTTAAAGGTGGACAGGGCTGGGCAGCCCCAGCATTTT
TRBV24-1	TRBJ2-3	TRBD2	.	CATSPLAGGDDTQYF	TGTGCCACCAGTCCACTAGCGGGAGGGGACGATACGCAGTATTTT
TRBV5-1	TRBJ2-7	.	once	CASSYQGNYEQYF	TGCGCCAGCAGTTACCAGGGAAACTACGAGCAGTACTTC
TRBV19	TRBJ1-3	.	.	CASSIQVRSGNTIYF	TGTGCCAGTAGTATACAGGTCCGCTCTGGAAACACCATATATTTT
TRBV5-6	TRBJ1-2	.	.	CASSFRGVPNYGYTF	TGTGCCAGCAGCTTCCGGGGTGTGCCCAACTATGGCTACACCTTC
TRBV18	TRBJ1-2	.	.	CASSDRTTQWANYGYTF	TGTGCCAGCTCAGATCGGACAACTCAATGGGCTAACTATGGCTACACCTTC
TRBV7-2	TRBJ2-1	.	.	CASSLGQYNEQFF	TGTGCCAGCAGCTTAGGGCAATACAATGAGCAGTTCTTC
TRBV6-6	TRBJ2-2	TRBD1	.	CASTLTGGSTGELFF	TGTGCCAGCACCTTGACAGGGGGCTCAACCGGGGAGCTGTTTTTT
TRBV6-6	TRBJ2-2	.	.	CASRGGLSTGELFF	TGTGCCAGCCGAGGAGGGTTGAGCACCGGGGAGCTGTTTTTT
TRBV3-1/TRBV3-2	TRBJ1-3	.	.	CASSPYYRASGNTIYF	TGTGCCAGCAGCCCTTATTACAGGGCCTCTGGAAACACCATATATTTT
TRBV19	TRBJ1-5	.	.	CASIPDSYSNQPQHF	TGTGCCAGTATCCCGGACAGCTATAGCAATCAGCCCCAGCATTTT
TRBV19	TRBJ2-1	TRBD2	few	CASSGMLAGVNEQFF	TGTGCCAGTAGCGGGATGTTAGCGGGGGTTAATGAGCAGTTCTTC
TRBV4-1	TRBJ2-1	.	.	CASSQDVFSVDEQFF	TGCGCCAGCAGCCAAGATGTTTTTAGCGTGGATGAGCAGTTCTTC
TRBV7-9	TRBJ1-4	TRBD1	.	CASSRGQGEKLFF	TGTGCCAGCAGCAGGGGACAGGGCGAAAAACTGTTTTTT
TRBV3-1/TRBV3-2	TRBJ2-7	.	once	CASSLVQEANEQYF	TGTGCCAGCAGCCTGGTTCAAGAGGCTAACGAGCAGTACTTC
TRBV21-1	TRBJ1-1	.	.	CASSGYRENTEAFF	TGTGCCAGCAGCGGTTACAGGGAGAACACTGAAGCTTTCTTT